This paragraph covers one T cell receptor (beta chain) sequence. Compared with germline, one end of the junction differs, possibly owing to a read error. This record comes from a study of CD8+CD57+ T cells in acquired aplastic anemia. CDR1 LNHNV and CDR2 YYDKDF come from the germline V gene (reference sequence). The CDR3 has 14 amino acids. For CDR3 and TCR beta VDJ profiling, genomic DNA was the template used. TCRdb reprocessed the reads with MiXCR, giving one entry per CDR3 protein. The sample contains 150,000 to 200,000 distinct CDR3 sequences, 40% to 55% of which appear only once. Selection for sequencing was limited to patients who had shown CD8+CD57+ cell expansion by flow cytometry. Patients were treatment-naive when blood was sampled.

The sequenced sample consisted of sorted CD4+, CD8+, or CD8+CD57+ T cells (not recorded which) from PBMCs. V is TRBV15 and J is TRBJ1-3; D is perhaps TRBD1 (5 bases). The TCR comes from a human donor with aplastic anemia. CDR3 bases: TGTGCCACCAGCAGACAGGGCTCTGGAAGCACCATATATTTT. Its protein product is CATSRQGSGSTIYF. Complete variable domain (other parts from reference TRBV15 and TRBJ1-3): DAMVIQNPRYQVTQFGKPVTLSCSQTLNHNVMYWYQQKSSQAPKLLFHYYDKDFNNEADTPDNFQSRRPNTSFCFLDIRSPGLGDTAMYLCATSRQGSGSTIYFGEGSWLTVV.